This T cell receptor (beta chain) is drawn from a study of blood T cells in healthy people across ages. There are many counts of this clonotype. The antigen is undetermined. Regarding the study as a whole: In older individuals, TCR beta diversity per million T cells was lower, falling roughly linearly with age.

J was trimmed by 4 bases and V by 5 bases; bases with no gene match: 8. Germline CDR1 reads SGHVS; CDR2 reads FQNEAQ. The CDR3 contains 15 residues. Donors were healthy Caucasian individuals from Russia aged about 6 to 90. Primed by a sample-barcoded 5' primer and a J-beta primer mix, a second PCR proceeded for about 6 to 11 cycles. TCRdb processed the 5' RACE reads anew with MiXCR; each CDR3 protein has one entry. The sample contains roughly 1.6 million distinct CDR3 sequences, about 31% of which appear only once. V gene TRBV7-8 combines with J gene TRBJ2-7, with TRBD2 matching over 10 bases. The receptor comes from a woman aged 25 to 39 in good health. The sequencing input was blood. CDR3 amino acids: CASSQSASGGYEQYF. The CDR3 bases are TGTGCCAGCAGCCAATCTGCTAGCGGGGGTTACGAGCAGTACTTC.